This is a list of T cell receptor beta chains from one sample in a study of glioma-infiltrating T cells after dendritic cell vaccination. Method: immunoSEQ multiplex PCR; TCRdb's copy keeps in-frame clones and lacks some. The table lists over 90,000 clones, roughly 76% of them singletons. Sample: blood, taken before dendritic cell vaccination. Receptors originate from a human donor with glioblastoma. Both conserved end residues are part of each CDR3. The order of the fields is V gene, D gene, clone size, J gene, CDR3 protein, CDR3 DNA. The D gene is left open where the match is weak. Size is stated for part of the rows, as once, few or many counts, or as a class when the clone is expanded.

TRBV6-1	.	.	TRBJ1-5	CASSERGFRNQPQHF	TGTGCCAGCAGTGAAAGAGGGTTCAGGAATCAGCCCCAGCATTTT
TRBV6-5	.	.	TRBJ2-5	CASSYGLGGTQYF	TGTGCCAGCAGTTACGGCCTGGGGGGGACCCAGTACTTC
TRBV11-2	.	.	TRBJ1-5	CASSLDLGGPQHF	TGTGCCAGCAGCTTAGATCTCGGCGGGCCCCAGCATTTT
TRBV30	.	.	TRBJ1-4	CAWSRRRGNEKLFF	TGTGCCTGGAGTCGGCGCAGGGGTAATGAAAAACTGTTTTTT
TRBV30	.	.	TRBJ2-5	CAGGGDPGETQYF	TGTGCCGGAGGAGGGGACCCCGGGGAGACCCAGTACTTC
TRBV6-5	.	.	TRBJ2-7	CASSYFGRGYEQYF	TGTGCCAGCAGTTACTTTGGCAGGGGCTACGAGCAGTACTTC
TRBV13	.	few	TRBJ2-7	CASSQVRTADYEQYF	TGTGCCAGCAGCCAAGTTAGGACAGCGGACTACGAGCAGTACTTC
TRBV18	.	.	TRBJ1-5	CASSLGSSGGQPQRF	TGTGCCAGCTCACTAGGGTCCTCGGGAGGTCAGCCCCAGCGTTTT
TRBV11-2	.	.	TRBJ2-2	CASSLDLTDGELFF	TGTGCCAGCAGCTTAGATTTAACAGACGGGGAGCTGTTTTTT
TRBV6-4	TRBD1	.	TRBJ1-1	CASSEGTGSTEAFF	TGTGCCAGCAGTGAGGGGACAGGGAGCACTGAAGCTTTCTTT
TRBV30	.	.	TRBJ1-3	CAWSVRGSAGNTIYF	TGTGCCTGGAGTGTCCGGGGTTCGGCTGGAAACACCATATATTTT
TRBV2	TRBD1	.	TRBJ1-1	CASRAGTGANTEAFF	TGTGCCAGCAGAGCCGGGACAGGGGCGAACACTGAAGCTTTCTTT
TRBV5-6	TRBD2	.	TRBJ2-3	CASSLVRGGTDTQYF	TGTGCCAGCAGCTTGGTGCGGGGGGGCACAGATACGCAGTATTTT
TRBV5-1	.	few	TRBJ2-7	CASSLGRDYEQYF	TGCGCCAGCAGCTTGGGTCGAGACTACGAGCAGTACTTC
TRBV9	.	.	TRBJ1-2	CASSLPLYGYTF	TGTGCCAGCAGCCTCCCCCTCTATGGCTACACCTTC
TRBV11-1	TRBD1	.	TRBJ1-6	CASSLRQGFGNSPLHF	TGTGCCAGCAGCCTACGACAGGGGTTCGGTAATTCACCCCTCCACTTT
TRBV19	TRBD2	.	TRBJ2-3	CASNNGGGTDTQYF	TGTGCCAGCAACAACGGGGGGGGCACAGATACGCAGTATTTT
TRBV2	.	.	TRBJ1-2	CASSFRTGTGYTF	TGTGCCAGCAGTTTTAGAACGGGTACTGGCTACACCTTC
TRBV6-1	.	.	TRBJ1-2	CASSLTTEYGYTF	TGTGCCAGCAGTCTAACTACGGAATATGGCTACACCTTC
TRBV5-8	.	once	TRBJ2-7	CASRLRGARSSYEQYF	TGTGCCAGCAGACTCCGGGGGGCCCGAAGCTCCTACGAGCAGTACTTC
TRBV14	.	.	TRBJ2-7	CASSPLSGEQYF	TGTGCCAGCAGCCCCCTCTCCGGCGAGCAGTACTTC
TRBV18	TRBD1	.	TRBJ2-3	CASSRRQGTDTQYF	TGTGCCAGCTCACGCAGACAGGGCACTGATACGCAGTATTTT
TRBV5-6	.	.	TRBJ1-6	CASSSRGNSPLHF	TGTGCCAGCAGCTCCCGGGGAAATTCACCCCTCCACTTT
TRBV11-3	TRBD1	.	TRBJ2-1	CASSTIGIGQAYNEQFF	TGTGCCAGCAGCACTATCGGTATAGGACAGGCCTACAATGAGCAGTTCTTC
TRBV9	TRBD1	.	TRBJ1-1	CASSVATGTGRANTEAFF	TGTGCCAGCAGCGTAGCGACCGGGACAGGGAGGGCGAACACTGAAGCTTTCTTT
TRBV11-2	.	.	TRBJ2-1	CASSSNGGAGNEQFF	TGTGCCAGCAGCTCGAATGGGGGGGCGGGGAATGAGCAGTTCTTC
TRBV7-8	.	.	TRBJ2-7	CASSSRWDEQYF	TGTGCCAGCAGCTCCAGGTGGGACGAGCAGTACTTC
TRBV15	.	.	TRBJ1-6	CATRRAYPRDSPLHF	TGTGCCACTAGGAGGGCGTATCCCCGGGATTCACCCCTCCACTTT
TRBV5-4	TRBD2	.	TRBJ2-1	CASSLELAGNEQFF	TGTGCCAGCAGCTTGGAACTAGCGGGCAATGAGCAGTTCTTC
TRBV4-1	.	.	TRBJ1-2	CASSLFTVSYGYTF	TGCGCCAGCAGCCTTTTTACAGTCAGCTATGGCTACACCTTC
TRBV6-6	.	.	TRBJ1-1	CASSYFRLNTEAFF	TGTGCCAGCAGTTACTTCAGGCTGAACACTGAAGCTTTCTTT
TRBV18	.	.	TRBJ1-2	CASSPPQVFRTYGYTF	TGTGCCAGCTCACCACCCCAGGTCTTTAGAACCTATGGCTACACCTTC
TRBV4-3	TRBD1	once	TRBJ1-1	CASSADRAAEAFF	TGCGCCAGCAGCGCCGACAGGGCCGCTGAAGCTTTCTTT